This T cell receptor (beta chain) was found in a study of blood T cell repertoires in COVID-19. About the research overall: Whether acute or convalescent, the COVID-19 samples came from the United States, Italy and Spain. T cells, B-cell-depleted T cells, or PBMCs provided the cDNA or gDNA that served as material.

Methods used by the authors: Amplifying reference gene primers gave estimates of nucleated cell counts. Clones were sequenced by immunoSEQ multiplex PCR, and TCRdb holds only the in-frame ones, with some missing. The V and J calls and clone size come from that table; D and trimming were worked out from the DNA. The table has over 90,000 clones, around 84% seen once. This CDR3 spans 17 amino acids. Per the germline V gene, CDR1 is WSHSY and CDR2 is SAAADI. The junction had 8 bases not matched to a gene; V was cut back by 1 base and J by 7 bases. The rearrangement joins TRBV10-2 to TRBJ2-2; the match to TRBD2 covers 11 bases. The origin of this receptor is a human donor in a cohort sampled during active COVID-19. Sequencing was done on a sample of peripheral blood. CDR3 nucleotide sequence: TGCGCCAGCAGTGAGTTGGGGACTAGCGGCGCAGGCGGGGAGCTGTTTTTT. Translation: CASSELGTSGAGGELFF.